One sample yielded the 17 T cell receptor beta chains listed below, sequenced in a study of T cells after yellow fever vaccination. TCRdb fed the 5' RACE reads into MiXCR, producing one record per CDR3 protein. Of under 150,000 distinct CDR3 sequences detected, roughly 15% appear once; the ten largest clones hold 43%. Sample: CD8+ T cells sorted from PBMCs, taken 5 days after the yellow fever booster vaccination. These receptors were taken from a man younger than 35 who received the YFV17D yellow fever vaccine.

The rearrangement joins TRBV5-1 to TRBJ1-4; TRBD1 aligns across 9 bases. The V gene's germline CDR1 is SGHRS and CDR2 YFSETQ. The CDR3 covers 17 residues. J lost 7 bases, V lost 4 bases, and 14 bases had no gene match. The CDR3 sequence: CASSPARTGDLIEKLFF. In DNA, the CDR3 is TGCGCCAGCAGCCCGGCGAGGACAGGGGACCTAATTGAAAAACTGTTTTTT.

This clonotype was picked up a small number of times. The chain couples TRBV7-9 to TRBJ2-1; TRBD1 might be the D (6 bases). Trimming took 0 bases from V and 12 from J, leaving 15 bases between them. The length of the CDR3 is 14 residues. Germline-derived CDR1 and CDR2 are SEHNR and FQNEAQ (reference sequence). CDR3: CASSLAVTGHGQFF. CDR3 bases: TGTGCCAGCAGCTTAGCTGTGACAGGCCATGGGCAGTTCTTC.

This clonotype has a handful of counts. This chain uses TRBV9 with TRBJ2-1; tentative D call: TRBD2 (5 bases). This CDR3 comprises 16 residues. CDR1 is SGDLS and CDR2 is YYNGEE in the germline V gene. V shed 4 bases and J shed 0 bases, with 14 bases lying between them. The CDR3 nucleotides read TGTGCCAGCAGCTTTCAAGCGGTAAGCTCCTACAATGAGCAGTTCTTC. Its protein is CASSFQAVSSYNEQFF.

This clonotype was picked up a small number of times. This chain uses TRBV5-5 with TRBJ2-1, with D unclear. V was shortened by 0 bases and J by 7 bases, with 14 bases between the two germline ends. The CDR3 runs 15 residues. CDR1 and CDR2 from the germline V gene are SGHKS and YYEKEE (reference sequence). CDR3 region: CASSLADLGWNEQFF. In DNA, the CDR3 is TGTGCCAGCAGCTTGGCTGATCTGGGGTGGAATGAGCAGTTCTTC.

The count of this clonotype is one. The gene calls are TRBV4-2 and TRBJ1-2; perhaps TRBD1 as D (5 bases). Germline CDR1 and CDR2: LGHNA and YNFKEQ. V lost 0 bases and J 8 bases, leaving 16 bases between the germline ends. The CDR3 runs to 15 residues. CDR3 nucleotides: TGTGCCAGCAGCCAAGAATCAAAGGGGATGACAGGCTACACCTTC. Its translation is CASSQESKGMTGYTF.

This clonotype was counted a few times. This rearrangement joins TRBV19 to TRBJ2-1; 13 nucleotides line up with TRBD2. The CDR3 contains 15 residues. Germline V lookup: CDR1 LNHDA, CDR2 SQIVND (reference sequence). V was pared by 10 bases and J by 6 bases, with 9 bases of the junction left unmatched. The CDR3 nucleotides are TGTGCCACCCAGGCTACTAGCGGGGGGGCCAATGAGCAGTTCTTC. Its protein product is CATQATSGGANEQFF.

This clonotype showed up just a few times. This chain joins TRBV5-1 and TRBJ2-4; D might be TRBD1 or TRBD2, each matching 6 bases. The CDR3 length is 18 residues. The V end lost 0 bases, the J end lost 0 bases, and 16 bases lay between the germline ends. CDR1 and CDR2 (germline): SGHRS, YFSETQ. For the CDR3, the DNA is TGCGCCAGCAGCTTGGTACAGGGAGGTATGGGAGCCAAAAACATTCAGTACTTC. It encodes CASSLVQGGMGAKNIQYF. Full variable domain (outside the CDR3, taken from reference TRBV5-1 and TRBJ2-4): KAGVTQTPRYLIKTRGQQVTLSCSPISGHRSVSWYQQTPGQGLQFLFEYFSETQRNKGNFPGRFSGRQFSNSRSEMNVSTLELGDSALYLCASSLVQGGMGAKNIQYFGAGTRLSVL.

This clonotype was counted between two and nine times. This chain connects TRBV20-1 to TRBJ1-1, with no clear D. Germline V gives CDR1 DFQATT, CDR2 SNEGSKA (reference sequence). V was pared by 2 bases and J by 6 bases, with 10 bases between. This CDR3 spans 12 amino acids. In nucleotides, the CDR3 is TGCAGTGCTAGAATACAGAAGTCTGAAGCTTTCTTT. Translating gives CSARIQKSEAFF.

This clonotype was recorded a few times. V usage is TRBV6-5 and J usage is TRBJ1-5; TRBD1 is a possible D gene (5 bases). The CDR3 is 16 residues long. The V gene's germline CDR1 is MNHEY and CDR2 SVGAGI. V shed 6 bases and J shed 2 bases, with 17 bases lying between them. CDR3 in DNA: TGTGCCAGCAGGGAGGGGCGGCCATATGGCAATCAGCCCCAGCATTTT. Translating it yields CASREGRPYGNQPQHF.

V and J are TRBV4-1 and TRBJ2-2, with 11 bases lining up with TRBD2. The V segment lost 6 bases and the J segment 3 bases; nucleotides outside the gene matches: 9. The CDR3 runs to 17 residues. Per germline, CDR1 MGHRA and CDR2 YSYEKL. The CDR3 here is CASSQIAGGPDTGELFF. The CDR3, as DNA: TGCGCCAGCAGTCAAATAGCGGGGGGGCCGGACACCGGGGAGCTGTTTTTT.

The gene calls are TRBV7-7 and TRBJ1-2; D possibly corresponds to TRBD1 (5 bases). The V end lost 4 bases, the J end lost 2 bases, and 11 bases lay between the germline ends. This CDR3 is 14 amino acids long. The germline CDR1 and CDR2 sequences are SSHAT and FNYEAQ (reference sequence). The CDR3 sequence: CASSWGGNNYGYTF. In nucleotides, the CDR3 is TGTGCCAGCAGCTGGGGGGGGAACAACTATGGCTACACCTTC.

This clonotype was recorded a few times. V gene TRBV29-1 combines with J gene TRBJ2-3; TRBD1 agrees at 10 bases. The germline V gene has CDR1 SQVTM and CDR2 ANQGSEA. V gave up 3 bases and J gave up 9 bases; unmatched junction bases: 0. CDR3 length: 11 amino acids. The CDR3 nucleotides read TGCAGCGTTGAGGGACAGGGGACGCAGTATTTT. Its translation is CSVEGQGTQYF.

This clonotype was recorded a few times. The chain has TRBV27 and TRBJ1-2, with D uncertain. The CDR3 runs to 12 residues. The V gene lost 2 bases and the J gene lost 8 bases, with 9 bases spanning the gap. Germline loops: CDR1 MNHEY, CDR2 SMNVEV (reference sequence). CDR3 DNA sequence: TGTGCCAGCAGTTTAGGTGGCCACGGCTACACCTTC. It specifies CASSLGGHGYTF.

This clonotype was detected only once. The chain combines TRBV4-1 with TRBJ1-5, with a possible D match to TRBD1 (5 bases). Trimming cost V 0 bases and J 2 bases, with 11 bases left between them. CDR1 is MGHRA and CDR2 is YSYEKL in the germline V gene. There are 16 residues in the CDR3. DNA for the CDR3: TGCGCCAGCAGCCAAGATGGCGGGGCGGGCAATCAGCCCCAGCATTTT. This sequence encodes CASSQDGGAGNQPQHF.

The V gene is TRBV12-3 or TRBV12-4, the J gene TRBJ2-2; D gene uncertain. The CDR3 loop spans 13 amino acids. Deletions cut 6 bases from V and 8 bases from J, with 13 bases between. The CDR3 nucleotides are TGTGCCAGCAGCATGGGGTTCGGGGGGGAGCTGTTTTTT. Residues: CASSMGFGGELFF.

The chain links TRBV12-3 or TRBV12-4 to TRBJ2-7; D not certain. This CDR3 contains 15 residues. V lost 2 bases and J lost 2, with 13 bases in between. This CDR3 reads CASSLPVATPYEQYF. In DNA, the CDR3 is TGTGCCAGCAGTTTACCGGTGGCAACCCCCTACGAGCAGTACTTC.

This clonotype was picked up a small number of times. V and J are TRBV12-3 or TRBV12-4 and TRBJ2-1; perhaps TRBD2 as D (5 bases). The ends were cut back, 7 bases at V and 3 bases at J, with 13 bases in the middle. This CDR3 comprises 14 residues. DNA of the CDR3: TGTGCCAGCAAGAGGACGGAGGACTACAATGAGCAGTTCTTC. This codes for CASKRTEDYNEQFF.